Listed here is a single T cell receptor beta chain. Its antigen is undetermined. This specimen belongs to a study of regulatory T cells in long-lasting Graves disease. This CDR3 contains 12 residues. The junction had 5 bases not matched to a gene; V was cut back by 8 bases and J by 3 bases. Germline V gene data show CDR1 as SGHRS and CDR2 as YFSETQ. Notes on the study in general: Peripheral blood, not thyroid tissue, was the sole material studied.

The time point is: persistent/refractory GD, antithyroid drugs over 5 years with positive TRAb. PBMC RNA was the source of the TCR library. According to the study, TCR beta libraries were built with iRepertoire HTBI primers and CDR3-region Arm-PCR. TCRdb called the multiplex PCR reads again in MiXCR, with one record for every CDR3 protein. The repertoire holds 420,000 or so distinct CDR3 sequences, with around 22% as singletons. The sample was peripheral blood mononuclear cells (PBMCs), taken when the disease was refractory, from a patient treated with antithyroid drugs. The chain couples TRBV5-1 to TRBJ2-7; 7 positions match TRBD1. This clonotype was obtained from a female donor with Graves disease. The CDR3 protein is CASRDSHYEQYF. As DNA, the CDR3 is TGCGCCAGTCGGGACAGCCACTACGAGCAGTACTTC.